This T cell receptor (beta chain) emerged from a study of HIV-infected patients and healthy controls (dated by TCRdb to the mid-2010s). Trimming removed 5 bases from V and 8 bases from J, leaving 18 bases between the germline ends. From the cysteine up to the phenylalanine, the CDR3 has a length of 15 residues. Only the CDR3 DNA stays, 45 bases, in frame from base 1. Sequences MDHEN (CDR1) and SYDVKM (CDR2) are obtained from the germline V gene. The library was obtained by 5' RACE. The data were produced on an Illumina MiSeq. Starting from the raw public reads, TCRdb applied fastp trimming at Q25, assembled clones with MiXCR and retained in-frame beta chains. Duplicate CDR3 protein sequences are folded into a single record with the most common DNA and genes. The sample table lists about 18,000 distinct CDR3 sequences, about 17% of them with a count of one. The ten largest clones capture around 22% of the sample.

A word on this clonotype: Its antigen remains unidentified. Per-base quality was not reported, and no clone a single base away is much larger than it.

This sequence uses TRBV28 and TRBJ1-4, with the D gene too uncertain to name. The origin of this receptor is a human donor in good health. The sample consisted of CD8+ T cells from blood. The CDR3 protein: CASSHPSMGGEKLFF. The DNA is TGTGCCAGCAGTCACCCCAGCATGGGCGGCGAAAAACTGTTTTTT.